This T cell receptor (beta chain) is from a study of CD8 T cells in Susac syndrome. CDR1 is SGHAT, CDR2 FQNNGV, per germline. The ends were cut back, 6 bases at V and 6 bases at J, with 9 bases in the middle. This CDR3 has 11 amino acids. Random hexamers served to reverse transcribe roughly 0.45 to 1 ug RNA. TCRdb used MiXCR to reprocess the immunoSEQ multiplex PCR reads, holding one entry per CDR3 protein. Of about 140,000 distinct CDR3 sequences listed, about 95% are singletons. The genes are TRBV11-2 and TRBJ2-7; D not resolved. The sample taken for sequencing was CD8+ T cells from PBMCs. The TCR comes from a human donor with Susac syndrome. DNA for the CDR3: TGTGCCAGCAGTCGGGTACGCGAGCAGTACTTC. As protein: CASSRVREQYF. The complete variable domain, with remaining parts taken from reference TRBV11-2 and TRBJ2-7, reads EAGVAQSPRYKIIEKRQSVAFWCNPISGHATLYWYQQILGQGPKLLIQFQNNGVVDDSQLPKDRFSAERLKGVDSTLKIQPAKLEDSAVYLCASSRVREQYFGPGTRLTVT.